The 6 T cell receptor beta chains reported below all come from one sample, sequenced in a study of T cells in localized non-small cell lung cancer. TCRdb keeps only in-frame clones here, not all; method: immunoSEQ multiplex PCR. The table records about 70,000 clones, approximately 87% of them present only once. Material: peripheral blood, obtained before any cancer treatment. These receptors were obtained from a male donor aged 60 or over with stage III squamous cell lung carcinoma.

The V gene is TRBV5-6, the J gene TRBJ2-4, with 8 bases fitting TRBD1. CDR1 is SGHDT and CDR2 is YYEEEE in the germline V gene. This CDR3 is built from 17 residues. Trimming removed 4 bases from V and 0 bases from J; junction bases left unmatched: 9. The CDR3 nucleotides read TGTGCCAGCAGCCCCGGCATGACAGGGGAAGCCAAAAACATTCAGTACTTC. This translates into CASSPGMTGEAKNIQYF.

This chain joins TRBV18 and TRBJ1-1, with no clear D. The germline gives CDR1 KGHSH, CDR2 LQKENI. The germline V and J ends were trimmed by 4 bases and 10 bases, with 19 bases remaining between them. The CDR3 is made up of 14 amino acids. The chain's CDR3 is CASSLDRRPSGAFF. In DNA form, the CDR3 reads TGTGCCAGCTCACTGGATCGACGACCCTCCGGAGCTTTCTTT.

The genes are TRBV6-5 and TRBJ2-3; 8 positions match TRBD2. The trim removed 5 bases at V and 2 bases at J, leaving 6 bases unmatched. The CDR3 consists of 15 residues. Germline CDR1 MNHEY, CDR2 SVGAGI. The DNA of the CDR3 is TGTGCCAGCAGTAGAACTAGCGGAAACACAGATACGCAGTATTTT. Its protein is CASSRTSGNTDTQYF.

The chain recombines TRBV5-1 with TRBJ2-3; no definite D call. The CDR3 length is 16 residues. Deletions cut 2 bases from V and 1 base from J, with 14 bases between. Germline CDR1 and CDR2: SGHRS and YFSETQ. CDR3 in DNA: TGCGCCAGCAGCTTTGGTCAGGATCGTCGCACAGATACGCAGTATTTT. Translation gives CASSFGQDRRTDTQYF. Filled out from reference TRBV5-1 and TRBJ2-3, the complete variable domain reads KAGVTQTPRYLIKTRGQQVTLSCSPISGHRSVSWYQQTPGQGLQFLFEYFSETQRNKGNFPGRFSGRQFSNSRSEMNVSTLELGDSALYLCASSFGQDRRTDTQYFGPGTRLTVL.

J is TRBJ2-2 and V is TRBV5-1; possible D gene TRBD1, 7 bases. Germline CDR1 is SGHRS and CDR2 is YFSETQ. The CDR3 spans 15 residues. With 4 bases removed from V and 3 bases from J, the gap between germline ends came to 13 bases. As DNA, the CDR3 is TGCGCCAGCAGCCTCGGAGGGGGCGACACCGGGGAGCTGTTTTTT. Residues: CASSLGGGDTGELFF.

The chain couples TRBV2 to TRBJ2-5; perhaps TRBD2 as D (6 bases). The CDR3 runs to 17 residues. Germline values: CDR1 SNHLY, CDR2 FYNNEI. Trimming took 7 bases from V and 5 from J, leaving 26 bases between them. The CDR3 reads CASKKMRSGSWGETQYF. The CDR3 bases are TGTGCCAGCAAAAAAATGCGCTCCGGGAGCTGGGGGGAGACCCAGTACTTC. Variable domain in full (rest from reference TRBV2 and TRBJ2-5): EPEVTQTPSHQVTQMGQEVILRCVPISNHLYFYWYRQILGQKVEFLVSFYNNEISEKSEIFDDQFSVERPDGSNFTLKIRSTKLEDSAMYFCASKKMRSGSWGETQYFGPGTRLLVL.